The sequence of this T cell receptor (beta chain) was determined in a study of blood T cell repertoires in COVID-19. Study in general: The samples span acute and convalescent COVID-19 from the United States, Italy and Spain. T cells, B-cell-depleted T cells, or PBMCs provided the cDNA or gDNA that served as material.

Germline V CDR1 and CDR2: MGHRA, YSYEKL. This CDR3 spans 17 amino acids. Trimming removed 4 bases from V and 4 bases from J; junction bases left unmatched: 9. Under the authors' procedure: Amplified reference gene primers provided the basis for estimating nucleated cell counts. Generated by immunoSEQ multiplex PCR, the TCRdb table keeps only in-frame clones and is missing some. That table is the source of V, J and clone size, and D and trimming were worked out from the DNA. The repertoire holds around 100,000 clones, with about 89% as singletons. V gene TRBV4-1 combines with J gene TRBJ2-2, with 10 bases identical to TRBD2. This receptor was identified in a man in his fifties with active COVID-19. Sequencing was done on a sample of peripheral blood. The CDR3 is CASSLLAGGRITGELFF. The CDR3 bases are TGCGCCAGCAGCCTCTTAGCGGGGGGAAGAATCACCGGGGAGCTGTTTTTT.